This is a list of T cell receptor beta chains from one sample in a study of blood T cells in healthy people across ages. Each CDR3 protein is one row after TCRdb ran MiXCR on the 5' RACE reads. The data show roughly 1,700,000 distinct CDR3 sequences, approximately 28% seen once. The sample consisted of blood. The source is a woman in her twenties or thirties in good health. Both conserved end residues are part of each CDR3. The order of the fields is D gene, J gene, clone size, V gene, CDR3 DNA, CDR3 protein. D genes are given only for firm matches. Clone size is stated in some rows and not others, as once, few, many or a class when expanded.

- TRBJ1-1 - TRBV5-1 TGCGCCAGCAGCCAGGGTGCGGGGTGGAGAGACGAAGCTTTCTTT CASSQGAGWRDEAFF
- TRBJ2-7 - TRBV7-2 TGTGCCAGCAGCTTAAGCGTGGAGGGCGAGCAGTACTTC CASSLSVEGEQYF
- TRBJ1-1 - TRBV18 TGTGCCAGCCTCCGGATTGGGAACACTGAAGCTTTCTTT CASLRIGNTEAFF
- TRBJ2-7 - TRBV20-1 TGCAGTGCTATCGTTAGCGGTTCCTACGAGCAGTACTTC CSAIVSGSYEQYF
TRBD2 TRBJ2-4 - TRBV20-1 TGCAGTGCTAGAGTGGGAAGCGGGAGTTTGTCCAAAAACATTCAGTACTTC CSARVGSGSLSKNIQYF
- TRBJ1-1 - TRBV11-2 TGTGCCAGCAGCAACGGGGGGGGAAGCACTGAAGCTTTCTTT CASSNGGGSTEAFF
- TRBJ2-7 many TRBV20-1 TGCAGTGCTCGATACAGGGCCGGGGAGCAGTACTTC CSARYRAGEQYF
TRBD1 TRBJ1-2 few TRBV29-1 TGCAGCGTTCCACCGGGACAGGGGTCTAACTATGGCTACACCTTC CSVPPGQGSNYGYTF
TRBD2 TRBJ2-1 - TRBV28 TGTGCCAGCAGGCCAACTAGCGGGGGGGCCGATGAGCAGTTCTTC CASRPTSGGADEQFF
TRBD1 TRBJ2-7 - TRBV20-1 TGCAGTGCTAGAGATCCGGGACAGGGGGGAGGCGAGCAGTACTTC CSARDPGQGGGEQYF
TRBD1 TRBJ1-6 - TRBV20-1 TGCAGTGCAACAACGGGACAGATCAATTCACCCCTCCACTTT CSATTGQINSPLHF
TRBD2 TRBJ2-7 - TRBV20-1 TGCAGTGCGTCGGCGGGGGGCGAACCCTACGAGCAGTACTTC CSASAGGEPYEQYF
- TRBJ2-6 few TRBV21-1 TGTGCCAGCAGCAAAGGCGGCAGGGCAACTGGGGCCAACGTCCTGACTTTC CASSKGGRATGANVLTF
TRBD1 TRBJ1-2 - TRBV29-1 TGCAGCGGTACCGGGACAGGGAGAAATGGCTACACCTTC CSGTGTGRNGYTF
- TRBJ1-2 many TRBV29-1 TGCAGCGCCATACCCCCTAACTATGGCTACACCTTC CSAIPPNYGYTF
- TRBJ1-6 - TRBV3-1 TGTGCCAGCAGCCAAGGTCAGGGATGGGGGATTGATTCACCCCTCCACTTT CASSQGQGWGIDSPLHF
TRBD1 TRBJ1-1 - TRBV30 TGTGCCTGGAGTGTAGGGTCCCCAGGGGGCACTGAAGCTTTCTTT CAWSVGSPGGTEAFF
- TRBJ2-1 - TRBV2 TGTGCCAGCAGGAGAGAAGTCTACAATGAGCAGTTCTTC CASRREVYNEQFF
- TRBJ2-7 - TRBV5-1 TGCGCCAGCAGATCAACAGCATCTAGCGCCTACGAGCAGTACTTC CASRSTASSAYEQYF
- TRBJ1-2 - TRBV30 TGTGCCTGGTGGGGTCGTGGCTACACCTTC CAWWGRGYTF
- TRBJ2-7 - TRBV12-3/TRBV12-4 TGTGCCAGCAGCGGGACACACCCTGGGCAGTACTTC CASSGTHPGQYF
- TRBJ1-2 - TRBV27 TGTGCCAGCAGACCCCCATCCGGGACGGGTGGGGGCTACACCTTC CASRPPSGTGGGYTF
TRBD2 TRBJ2-2 - TRBV20-1 TGCAGTGCTAGAGATCCCCAGCGGGGGAACACCGGGGAGCTGTTTTTT CSARDPQRGNTGELFF
TRBD1 TRBJ1-2 - TRBV4-1 TGCGCCAGCAGTCGGGACAGATCTAAGGCTAACTATGGCTACACCTTC CASSRDRSKANYGYTF
TRBD2 TRBJ2-1 few TRBV29-1 TGCAGCGCAGGGGGACTAGCCCTGAGCAATGAGCAGTTCTTC CSAGGLALSNEQFF
- TRBJ2-7 - TRBV29-1 TGCAGCGTTGTCACCCCGAGCTCCTACGAGCAGTACTTC CSVVTPSSYEQYF
- TRBJ1-5 many TRBV6-1 TGTGCCAGTGAAGGGGGGGGAGATTTGAATCAGCCCCAGCATTTT CASEGGGDLNQPQHF
- TRBJ1-1 once TRBV7-6 TGTGCCAGCAGCTTCCGGGACATCTCTGAAGCTTTCTTT CASSFRDISEAFF
- TRBJ1-2 few TRBV7-6 TGTGCCAGCAGCTCTGGGGGGGGCCTCTATGGCTACACCTTC CASSSGGGLYGYTF
TRBD2 TRBJ2-5 few TRBV12-3/TRBV12-4 TGTGCCAGCAGTTCCGGGACTAGGCCCCAAGAGACCCAGTACTTC CASSSGTRPQETQYF
TRBD1 TRBJ2-7 few TRBV6-1 TGTGCCAGCAGTCTCCCACAGGGGGAAGGGGTCGGTCACGAGCAGTACTTC CASSLPQGEGVGHEQYF
- TRBJ1-2 - TRBV10-3 TGTGCCATCAGGGACCCTCCCTCAACCTATGGCTACACCTTC CAIRDPPSTYGYTF
- TRBJ2-1 - TRBV6-5 TGTGCCAGCAGTCTAAGCAGGCTTATCTCCTACAATGAGCAGTTCTTC CASSLSRLISYNEQFF
TRBD2 TRBJ2-7 - TRBV19 TGTGCCAGTAGTACCCCTCGCGGGGGGATGTACAATGAGCAGTACTTC CASSTPRGGMYNEQYF